This entry lists 31 T cell receptor beta chains sequenced from one sample in a study of blood T cell repertoires in COVID-19. The protocol was immunoSEQ multiplex PCR, while the TCRdb copy is restricted to in-frame clones and leaves out a portion. This table holds 30,000 to 45,000 clones, about 82% found once. The sequenced sample consisted of peripheral blood. The receptors here all came from a human donor in a cohort sampled during active COVID-19.

The chain employs TRBV6-2 or TRBV6-3 and TRBJ2-1; D gene ambiguous. V was trimmed by 5 bases and J by 4 bases, leaving 9 bases between them. CDR3 length equals 13 residues. From germline, CDR1 is MNHEY and CDR2 SVGEGT. The CDR3 nucleotides read TGTGCCAGCAGTCATCAGCGTTACAATGAGCAGTTCTTC. Its translation: CASSHQRYNEQFF.

The V call is TRBV2, the J call TRBJ2-4; the D is unclear. CDR3 length equals 14 residues. Looked up from germline, CDR1 is SNHLY and CDR2 is FYNNEI. Trimming left V 7 bases short and J 2 bases short, with 12 bases between. CDR3 residues: CASTPLSSKNIQYF. The CDR3 DNA reads as TGTGCCAGCACCCCACTCTCCTCCAAAAACATTCAGTACTTC.

The V and J genes are TRBV27 and TRBJ2-2; TRBD1 agrees at 9 bases. The CDR3 sequence is 14 residues long. CDR1 and CDR2 (germline): MNHEY, SMNVEV (reference sequence). Unmatched junction bases numbered 6, after V lost 9 bases and J lost 4 bases. The CDR3 DNA reads TGTGCCAGTGTTACAGGGGGCATCACCGGGGAGCTGTTTTTT. Its translation is CASVTGGITGELFF.

The genes are TRBV4-3 and TRBJ2-7; TRBD1 aligns across 9 bases. The V and J ends lost 10 bases and 3 bases, in that order; junction bases with no gene match: 7. Per germline, CDR1 LGHNA and CDR2 YSLEER. This CDR3 spans 13 amino acids. The CDR3, as DNA: TGCGCCAAGCCGGGACAGGGCCTCTACGAGCAGTACTTC. Encoded protein: CAKPGQGLYEQYF.

This clone has just a few counts. The rearrangement joins TRBV6-6 to TRBJ1-2, with D possibly being TRBD1 (6 bases). This CDR3 contains 16 residues. Trimming left V 7 bases short and J 5 bases short, with 23 bases between. Per germline, CDR1 MNHNY and CDR2 SVGAGI (reference sequence). CDR3 bases: TGTGCCAGCATTCCACTCCCGACAGGCACTTCTTATGGCTACACCTTC. Its translation is CASIPLPTGTSYGYTF.

V usage is TRBV4-3 and J usage is TRBJ1-1; no reliable D call. The CDR3 sequence is 17 residues long. Per the germline V gene, CDR1 is LGHNA and CDR2 is YSLEER. The V gene lost 1 base and the J gene lost 5 bases, with 20 bases spanning the gap. The DNA for the CDR3 is TGCGCCAGCAGCCAAGTAAGTTCTTTGGGAGGTCGAACTGAAGCTTTCTTT. Amino acids: CASSQVSSLGGRTEAFF.

J is TRBJ2-5 and V is TRBV7-2; TRBD2 matches 7 bases. Germline V gives CDR1 SGHTA, CDR2 FQGNSA. Trimming removed 5 bases from V and 4 bases from J; junction bases left unmatched: 13. This CDR3 is 16 amino acids long. The CDR3 loop is CASSIRTRGLGETQYF. The CDR3 DNA is TGTGCCAGCAGCATACGGACTAGAGGGTTGGGAGAGACCCAGTACTTC.

The chain links TRBV13 to TRBJ2-7, with D tentatively TRBD1 (6 bases). CDR1 PRHDT and CDR2 FYEKMQ come from the germline V gene (reference sequence). V was cut by 3 bases and J by 0 bases, with 18 bases left in between. This CDR3 is built from 17 residues. This CDR3 is CASSLEGVVGGSYEQYF. The CDR3 region has the DNA TGTGCCAGCAGCTTGGAAGGGGTAGTAGGGGGCTCCTACGAGCAGTACTTC. Together with reference TRBV13 and TRBJ2-7, the CDR3 gives the full variable domain: AAGVIQSPRHLIKEKRETATLKCYPIPRHDTVYWYQQGPGQDPQFLISFYEKMQSDKGSIPDRFSAQQFSDYHSELNMSSLELGDSALYFCASSLEGVVGGSYEQYFGPGTRLTVT.

The chain combines TRBV19 with TRBJ2-1, with 7 bases identical to TRBD2. Germline V gene lookup returns CDR1 LNHDA and CDR2 SQIVND (reference sequence). The CDR3 is made up of 16 amino acids. Trimming removed 5 bases from V and 3 bases from J; junction bases left unmatched: 10. The CDR3 sequence: CASSPLGGGFYNEQFF. For the CDR3, the DNA is TGTGCCAGTAGTCCGCTGGGGGGGGGTTTCTACAATGAGCAGTTCTTC.

The sample holds one count of this clone. The chain combines TRBV9 with TRBJ2-2; D might be TRBD2 (5 bases). Trimming removed 0 bases from V and 8 bases from J, with 5 bases in between. The CDR3 has 12 amino acids. Germline CDR1 and CDR2: SGDLS and YYNGEE. This CDR3 reads CASSVAGGELFF. The CDR3 coding sequence is TGTGCCAGCAGCGTAGCGGGGGGGGAGCTGTTTTTT.

The CDR3 nucleotides are TGTGCCAGCAGCTTCTCAGGGAACACTGAAGCTTTCTTT. It translates to CASSFSGNTEAFF. This sequence joins TRBV7-2 and TRBJ1-1; D is unresolved. This CDR3 has 13 amino acids. Trimming removed 3 bases at V and 1 base at J, with 6 bases between. Germline V gene lookup returns CDR1 SGHTA and CDR2 FQGNSA. Filled out from reference TRBV7-2 and TRBJ1-1, the complete variable domain reads GAGVSQSPSNKVTEKGKDVELRCDPISGHTALYWYRQSLGQGLEFLIYFQGNSAPDKSGLPSDRFSAERTGGSVSTLTIQRTQQEDSAVYLCASSFSGNTEAFFGQGTRLTVV.

This chain joins TRBV13 and TRBJ2-1; 10 bases map to TRBD2. Germline V gives CDR1 PRHDT, CDR2 FYEKMQ (reference sequence). There are 16 residues in the CDR3. After removal of 2 bases from V and 8 bases from J, the junction contained 9 bases not matched to a gene. This chain's CDR3 is CASSLWYSGGPHEQFF. The CDR3 DNA is TGTGCCAGCAGCTTATGGTATAGCGGGGGGCCACATGAGCAGTTCTTC.

Of note for this clone: One end of the junction does not line up with germline, which may come from a read error. The chain is built from TRBV11-2 and TRBJ1-6; D unclear. Germline CDR1 reads SGHAT; CDR2 reads FQNNGV. The CDR3 extends over 15 amino acids. In DNA, the CDR3 is TGTGCCAGCAGCTTAGATCCGAGCCCTAATTCACCCTTCCACTTT. It yields the protein CASSLDPSPNSPFHF.

The chain combines TRBV30 with TRBJ2-5; weak D call: TRBD2 (5 bases). The CDR3 runs 15 residues. The V gene's germline CDR1 is GTSNPN and CDR2 SVGIG (reference sequence). Trimming left V 1 base short and J 5 bases short, with 17 bases between. The CDR3 nucleotides read TGTGCCTGGAGTGCCGGGGTTAGGGTCGGGGAGACCCAGTACTTC. Protein: CAWSAGVRVGETQYF.

The chain uses TRBV6-2 or TRBV6-3 and TRBJ2-7, with a possible D match to TRBD2 (6 bases). V was clipped by 4 bases and J by 9 bases, with 16 bases between them. Germline V lookup: CDR1 MNHEY, CDR2 SVGEGT. The CDR3 is 13 amino acids. DNA for the CDR3: TGTGCCAGCAGTTCCGAGGACGGGAGACGGCAGTACTTC. Amino acids: CASSSEDGRRQYF.

The V call is TRBV4-3, the J call TRBJ2-7; 9 nucleotides agree with TRBD2. The V and J ends lost 0 bases and 3 bases, in that order; junction bases with no gene match: 18. The CDR3 length is 20 residues. The V gene's germline CDR1 is LGHNA and CDR2 YSLEER. The CDR3 reads CASSQDVLAGNSKSYYEQYF. In DNA form, the CDR3 reads TGCGCCAGCAGCCAAGATGTCCTAGCGGGGAACTCGAAATCTTACTACGAGCAGTACTTC.

The gene calls are TRBV18 and TRBJ2-5; a weak D match, TRBD1 (5 bases). Germline lookup yields CDR1 KGHSH and CDR2 LQKENI. Trimming took off 4 bases at V and 2 bases at J, with 11 bases between the two ends. This CDR3 is 14 amino acids long. The CDR3 DNA sequence: TGTGCCAGCTCACTTCAGGGCAGACAAGAGACCCAGTACTTC. Translated, it gives CASSLQGRQETQYF.

The chain's CDR3 is CASSATGTGTYEQYF. DNA for the CDR3: TGTGCCAGCAGTGCTACCGGGACAGGGACCTACGAGCAGTACTTC. J is TRBJ2-7 and V is TRBV28; TRBD1 matches 9 bases. V shed 5 bases and J 2 bases; nucleotides not matched to a gene: 7. The CDR3 is made up of 15 amino acids. From germline, CDR1 is MDHEN and CDR2 SYDVKM. The full variable domain, completed using reference TRBV28 and TRBJ2-7, is DVKVTQSSRYLVKRTGEKVFLECVQDMDHENMFWYRQDPGLGLRLIYFSYDVKMKEKGDIPEGYSVSREKKERFSLILESASTNQTSMYLCASSATGTGTYEQYFGPGTRLTVT.

The chain joins TRBV15 to TRBJ1-2; TRBD1 might be the D (5 bases). The CDR3 covers 14 residues. Germline-derived CDR1 and CDR2 are LNHNV and YYDKDF (reference sequence). V lost 2 bases and J 4 bases, leaving 11 bases between the germline ends. The CDR3 nucleotides are TGTGCCACCAGCAGAAGACAGAGCCTCTATGGCTACACCTTC. Protein: CATSRRQSLYGYTF.

This chain joins TRBV4-1 and TRBJ1-5; unclear D gene. With 0 bases removed from V and 4 bases from J, the gap between germline ends came to 4 bases. The length of the CDR3 is 13 residues. Germline V gives CDR1 MGHRA, CDR2 YSYEKL. The CDR3 loop is CASSQDENQPQHF. CDR3 in DNA: TGCGCCAGCAGCCAAGATGAGAATCAGCCCCAGCATTTT.

This clone was seen a handful of times. In DNA, the CDR3 is TGTGCCAGCACCCTCTATGGCTACACCTTC. It yields the protein CASTLYGYTF. The chain recombines TRBV7-9 with TRBJ1-2, with D unclear. CDR1 is SEHNR, CDR2 FQNEAQ, per germline (reference sequence). V gave up 7 bases and J gave up 4 bases, with 4 bases separating them. This CDR3 is 10 amino acids long.

The chain couples TRBV10-3 to TRBJ1-2, with 8 bases that match TRBD1. The junction had 3 bases not matched to a gene; V was cut back by 0 bases and J by 0 bases. CDR1 and CDR2 from the germline V gene are ENHRY and SYGVKD. The CDR3 extends over 16 amino acids. The CDR3 loop is CAISESKTGANYGYTF. The CDR3 region has the DNA TGTGCCATCAGTGAGTCGAAGACAGGGGCTAACTATGGCTACACCTTC.

This clone was seen once. CDR3 nucleotide sequence: TGTGCCAGCAGTCGGAGCGGGGGGCTCACAGATACGCAGTATTTT. It translates to CASSRSGGLTDTQYF. The rearrangement links TRBV27 to TRBJ2-3; 9 positions agree with TRBD2. The CDR3 has 15 amino acids. Germline values: CDR1 MNHEY, CDR2 SMNVEV (reference sequence). The V gene end was trimmed by 5 bases and the J gene end by 2 bases; junction bases not matched to a gene: 5.

This sequence joins TRBV5-6 and TRBJ1-1; no reliable D call. CDR3 length: 15 residues. CDR1 is SGHDT and CDR2 is YYEEEE in the germline V gene. V was shortened by 4 bases and J by 4 bases, with 17 bases between the two germline ends. This chain's CDR3 is CASSPAEGSFTEAFF. For the CDR3, the DNA is TGTGCCAGCAGCCCGGCGGAGGGATCGTTCACTGAAGCTTTCTTT. The full variable domain, completed using reference TRBV5-6 and TRBJ1-1, is DAGVTQSPTHLIKTRGQQVTLRCSPKSGHDTVSWYQQALGQGPQFIFQYYEEEERQRGNFPDRFSGHQFPNYSSELNVNALLLGDSALYLCASSPAEGSFTEAFFGQGTRLTVV.

This clone has just one count. The V gene is TRBV5-1, the J gene TRBJ1-4; TRBD1 agrees at 9 bases. V was pared by 2 bases and J by 8 bases, with 13 bases of the junction left unmatched. Germline V lookup: CDR1 SGHRS, CDR2 YFSETQ. CDR3 length: 17 amino acids. The DNA of the CDR3 is TGCGCCAGCAGCTTACAGGGGGCGATTCGAGTCCCCGAAAAACTGTTTTTT. As protein: CASSLQGAIRVPEKLFF.

This clone has a handful of counts. V gene TRBV6-5 combines with J gene TRBJ1-5; a possible D gene is TRBD1 (6 bases). CDR1 and CDR2 (germline): MNHEY, SVGAGI. CDR3 length: 14 residues. Trimming cost V 7 bases and J 7 bases, with 17 bases left between them. The CDR3 sequence is CASTQGGWQQPQHF. CDR3 in DNA: TGTGCCAGCACACAGGGTGGTTGGCAACAGCCCCAGCATTTT.

The CDR3 spells CASNEDPGGNSPLHF. Here the CDR3 DNA reads TGTGCCAGCAACGAAGATCCCGGAGGCAATTCACCCCTCCACTTT. The chain carries TRBV9 and TRBJ1-6; D uncertain. V was trimmed by 6 bases and J by 7 bases, leaving 17 bases between them. The CDR3 extends over 15 amino acids. Germline V gene lookup returns CDR1 SGDLS and CDR2 YYNGEE. The full variable domain, completed using reference TRBV9 and TRBJ1-6, is DSGVTQTPKHLITATGQRVTLRCSPRSGDLSVYWYQQSLDQGLQFLIQYYNGEERAKGNILERFSAQQFPDLHSELNLSSLELGDSALYFCASNEDPGGNSPLHFGNGTRLTVT.

The rearrangement links TRBV21-1 to TRBJ2-7; the table calls TRBD2, which could not be checked here. TRBV21-1 is shown as a pseudogene. The CDR3 consists of 16 residues. The CDR3 bases are TGTGCCAGCAGCAAGGACAGCGGGGGCATCTCCTACGAGCAGTACTTC. Translating it yields CASSKDSGGISYEQYF.

This clone was seen more than once but under ten times. This sequence joins TRBV6-5 and TRBJ2-7; possible D gene TRBD2, 6 bases. The CDR3 runs 13 residues. Trimming shortened V by 7 bases and J by 4 bases, and 14 bases separated the two germline ends. Germline CDR1 is MNHEY and CDR2 is SVGAGI. DNA of the CDR3: TGTGCCAGCACGAGCATAGGGACTTACGAGCAGTACTTC. This encodes CASTSIGTYEQYF.

This chain uses TRBV6-2 or TRBV6-3 with TRBJ1-2; the D is unclear. The CDR3 extends over 14 amino acids. Trimming shortened V by 0 bases and J by 7 bases, and 12 bases separated the two germline ends. Germline V gene data show CDR1 as MNHEY and CDR2 as SVGEGT. The CDR3 bases are TGTGCCAGCAGTTACTCGAACAGTTTCGTTGGCTACACCTTC. Amino acid sequence: CASSYSNSFVGYTF.

The chain couples TRBV6-2 or TRBV6-3 to TRBJ1-1, with D uncertain. Germline V lookup: CDR1 MNHEY, CDR2 SVGEGT. The length of the CDR3 is 14 residues. The germline V and J ends were trimmed by 5 bases and 5 bases, with 15 bases remaining between them. The CDR3 nucleotides read TGTGCCAGCAGTCCGGGGATGTTGCGGACTGAAGCTTTCTTT. Protein product: CASSPGMLRTEAFF.